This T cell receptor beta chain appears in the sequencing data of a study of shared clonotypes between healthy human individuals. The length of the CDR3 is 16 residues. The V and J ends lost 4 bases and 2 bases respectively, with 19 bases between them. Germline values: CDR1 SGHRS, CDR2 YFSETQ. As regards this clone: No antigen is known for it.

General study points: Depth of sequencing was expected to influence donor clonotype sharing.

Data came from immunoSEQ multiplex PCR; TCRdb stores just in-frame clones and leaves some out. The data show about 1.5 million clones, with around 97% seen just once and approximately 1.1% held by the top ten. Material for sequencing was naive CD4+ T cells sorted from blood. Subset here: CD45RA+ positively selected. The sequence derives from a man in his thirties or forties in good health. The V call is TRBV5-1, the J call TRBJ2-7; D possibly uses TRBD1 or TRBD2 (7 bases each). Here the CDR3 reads CASSREGAGVPYEQYF. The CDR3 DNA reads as TGCGCCAGCAGCCGCGAGGGGGCGGGAGTCCCCTACGAGCAGTACTTC.